This T cell receptor (beta chain) was sequenced during a study of blood T cell repertoires in COVID-19. Cohort 3 recovery required two negative PCRs, clearance, or symptom resolution. The CDR3 length is 14 residues. The V gene's germline CDR1 is MNHEY and CDR2 SVGAGI. Trimming took 6 bases from V and 0 from J, leaving 9 bases between them. In the authors' methods: Estimates of nucleated cell counts were drawn from the amplification of reference gene primers. Only in-frame clones appear in the TCRdb table, and some are missing; sequencing was by immunoSEQ multiplex PCR. V and J calls and clone size follow that table, whereas D and trimming were derived from the DNA. The top ten hold 0.9% to 1.2% of the sample, which has approximately 450,000 clones, 75% to 90% seen once. This clone was seen once.

V is TRBV6-5 and J is TRBJ1-3; D is ambiguous. This TCR was recovered from a man aged 25-45 years who had recovered from COVID-19. Material for sequencing was PBMCs or T cells enriched from blood (not recorded which). CDR3 in amino acids: CASSIENSGNTIYF. Written as DNA, the CDR3 is TGTGCCAGCAGCATAGAGAACTCTGGAAACACCATATATTTT.